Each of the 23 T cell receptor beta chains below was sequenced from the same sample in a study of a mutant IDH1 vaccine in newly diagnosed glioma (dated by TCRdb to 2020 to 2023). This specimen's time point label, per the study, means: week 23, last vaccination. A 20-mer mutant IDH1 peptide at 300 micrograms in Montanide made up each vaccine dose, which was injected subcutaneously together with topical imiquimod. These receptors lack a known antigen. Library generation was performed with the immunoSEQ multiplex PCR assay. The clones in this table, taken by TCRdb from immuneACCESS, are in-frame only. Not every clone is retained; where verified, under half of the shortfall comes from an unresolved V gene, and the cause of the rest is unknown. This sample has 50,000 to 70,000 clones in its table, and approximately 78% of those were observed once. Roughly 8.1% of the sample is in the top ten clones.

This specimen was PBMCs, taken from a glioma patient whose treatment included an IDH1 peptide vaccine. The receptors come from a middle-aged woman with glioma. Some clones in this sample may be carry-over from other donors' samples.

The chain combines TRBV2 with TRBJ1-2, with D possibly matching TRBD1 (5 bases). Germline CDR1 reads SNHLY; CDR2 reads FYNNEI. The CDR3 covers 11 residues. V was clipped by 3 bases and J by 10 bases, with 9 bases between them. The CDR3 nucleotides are TGTGCCAGCAGTGAGGGACTCTTCTACACCTTC. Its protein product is CASSEGLFYTF.

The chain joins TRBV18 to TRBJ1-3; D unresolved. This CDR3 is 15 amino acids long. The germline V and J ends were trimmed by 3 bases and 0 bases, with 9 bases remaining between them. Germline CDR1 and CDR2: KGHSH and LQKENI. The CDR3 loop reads CASSPSRDSGNTIYF. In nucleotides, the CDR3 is TGTGCCAGCTCACCCTCGAGGGACTCTGGAAACACCATATATTTT.

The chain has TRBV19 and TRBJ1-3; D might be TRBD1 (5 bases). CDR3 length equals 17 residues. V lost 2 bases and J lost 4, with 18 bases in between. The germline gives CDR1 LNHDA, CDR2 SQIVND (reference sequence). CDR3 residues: CASSIRGPPGHGNTIYF. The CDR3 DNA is TGTGCCAGTAGTATACGAGGACCACCGGGGCACGGAAACACCATATATTTT.

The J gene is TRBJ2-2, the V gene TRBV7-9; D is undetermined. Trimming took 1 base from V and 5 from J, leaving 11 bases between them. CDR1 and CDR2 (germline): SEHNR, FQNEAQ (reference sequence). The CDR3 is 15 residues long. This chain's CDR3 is CASSLGGWLTGELFF. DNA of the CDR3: TGTGCCAGCAGCTTAGGCGGATGGCTTACCGGGGAGCTGTTTTTT.

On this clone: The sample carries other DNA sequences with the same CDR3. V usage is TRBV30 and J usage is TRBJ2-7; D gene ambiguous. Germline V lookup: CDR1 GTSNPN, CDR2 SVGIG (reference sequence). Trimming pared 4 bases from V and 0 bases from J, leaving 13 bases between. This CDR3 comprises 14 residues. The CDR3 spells CAWKTGPSSYEQYF. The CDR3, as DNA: TGTGCCTGGAAGACCGGACCTAGCTCCTACGAGCAGTACTTC.

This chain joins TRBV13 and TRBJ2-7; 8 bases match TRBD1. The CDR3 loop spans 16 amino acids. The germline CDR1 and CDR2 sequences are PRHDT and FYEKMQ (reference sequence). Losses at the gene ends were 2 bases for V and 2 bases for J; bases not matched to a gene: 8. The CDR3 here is CASSLTGQGKAYEQYF. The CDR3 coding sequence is TGTGCCAGCAGCTTAACAGGACAGGGAAAAGCCTACGAGCAGTACTTC.

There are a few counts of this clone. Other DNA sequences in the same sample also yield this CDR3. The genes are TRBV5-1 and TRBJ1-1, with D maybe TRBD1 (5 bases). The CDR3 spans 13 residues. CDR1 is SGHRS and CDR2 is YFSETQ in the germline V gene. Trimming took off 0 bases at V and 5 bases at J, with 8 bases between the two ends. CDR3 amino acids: CASSLGGGTEAFF. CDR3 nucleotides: TGCGCCAGCAGCTTGGGGGGGGGTACTGAAGCTTTCTTT.

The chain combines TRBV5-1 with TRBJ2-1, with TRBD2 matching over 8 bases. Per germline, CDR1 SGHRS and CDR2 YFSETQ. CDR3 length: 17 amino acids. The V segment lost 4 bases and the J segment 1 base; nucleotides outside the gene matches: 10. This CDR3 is CASSITGGLKSYNEQFF. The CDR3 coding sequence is TGCGCCAGCAGCATAACGGGGGGGCTGAAATCCTACAATGAGCAGTTCTTC.

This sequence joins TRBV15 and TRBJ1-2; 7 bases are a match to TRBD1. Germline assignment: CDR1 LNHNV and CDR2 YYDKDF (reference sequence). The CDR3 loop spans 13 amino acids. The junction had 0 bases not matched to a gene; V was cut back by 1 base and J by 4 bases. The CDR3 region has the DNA TGTGCCACCAGCAGAGGGACAGGCTATGGCTACACCTTC. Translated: CATSRGTGYGYTF. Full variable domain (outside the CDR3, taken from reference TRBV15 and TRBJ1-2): DAMVIQNPRYQVTQFGKPVTLSCSQTLNHNVMYWYQQKSSQAPKLLFHYYDKDFNNEADTPDNFQSRRPNTSFCFLDIRSPGLGDTAMYLCATSRGTGYGYTFGSGTRLTVV.

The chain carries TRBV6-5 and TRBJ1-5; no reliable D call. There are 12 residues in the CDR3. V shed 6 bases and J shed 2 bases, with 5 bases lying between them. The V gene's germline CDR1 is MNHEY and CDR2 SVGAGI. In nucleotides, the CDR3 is TGTGCCAGCAGGGGAGGCAATCAGCCCCAGCATTTT. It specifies CASRGGNQPQHF.

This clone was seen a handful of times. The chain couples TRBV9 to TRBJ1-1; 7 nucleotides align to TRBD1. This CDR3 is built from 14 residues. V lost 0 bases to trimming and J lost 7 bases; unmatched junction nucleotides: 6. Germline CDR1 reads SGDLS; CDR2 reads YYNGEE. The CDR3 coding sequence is TGTGCCAGCAGCGTAGGGGGACAGACCATTGAAGCTTTCTTT. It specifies CASSVGGQTIEAFF.

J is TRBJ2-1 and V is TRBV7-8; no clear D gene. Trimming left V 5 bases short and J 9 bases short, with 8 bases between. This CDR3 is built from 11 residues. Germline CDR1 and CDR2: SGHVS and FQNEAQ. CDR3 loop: CASSSRSEQFF. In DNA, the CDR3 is TGTGCCAGCAGCAGTCGGTCTGAGCAGTTCTTC.

The CDR3 DNA reads TGTGCCAGCAGCTCAAGGACTAGCGGGGGGCCACTAAAAGAGACCCAGTACTTC. Residues: CASSSRTSGGPLKETQYF. V gene TRBV7-8 combines with J gene TRBJ2-5; 14 positions agree with TRBD2. Losses at the gene ends were 4 bases for V and 3 bases for J; bases not matched to a gene: 10. CDR1 is SGHVS, CDR2 FQNEAQ, per germline. This CDR3 has 18 residues.

The CDR3, as DNA: TGTGCCAGAAGCCGCGGGGGGGCGATTGAGACCCAGTACTTC. Encoded protein: CARSRGGAIETQYF. The chain joins TRBV5-3 to TRBJ2-5; 9 bases are a match to TRBD2. TRBV5-3 is known as an ORF, though its function is uncertain. V lost 4 bases and J lost 5; bases outside the gene matches: 6. The CDR3 has 14 amino acids.

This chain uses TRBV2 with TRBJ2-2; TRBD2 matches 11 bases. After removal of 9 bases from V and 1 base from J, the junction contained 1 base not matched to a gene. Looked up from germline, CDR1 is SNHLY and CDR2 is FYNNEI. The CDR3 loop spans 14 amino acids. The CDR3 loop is CASGLAGNTGELFF. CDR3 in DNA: TGTGCCAGTGGACTAGCGGGGAACACCGGGGAGCTGTTTTTT.

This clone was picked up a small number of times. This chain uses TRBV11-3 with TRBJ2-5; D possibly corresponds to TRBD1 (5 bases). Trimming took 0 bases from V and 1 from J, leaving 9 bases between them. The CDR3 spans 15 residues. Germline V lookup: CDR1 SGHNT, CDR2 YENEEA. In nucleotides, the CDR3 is TGTGCCAGCAGCTTAGATGTCAGGGTCCAAGAGACCCAGTACTTC. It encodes CASSLDVRVQETQYF.

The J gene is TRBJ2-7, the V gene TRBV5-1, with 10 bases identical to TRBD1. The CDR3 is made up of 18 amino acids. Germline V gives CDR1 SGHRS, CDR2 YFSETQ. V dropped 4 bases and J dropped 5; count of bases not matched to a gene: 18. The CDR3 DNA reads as TGCGCCAGCAGCGCTTCCGGGACAGGGGATCTCCTTCTCGACGAGCAGTACTTC. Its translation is CASSASGTGDLLLDEQYF.

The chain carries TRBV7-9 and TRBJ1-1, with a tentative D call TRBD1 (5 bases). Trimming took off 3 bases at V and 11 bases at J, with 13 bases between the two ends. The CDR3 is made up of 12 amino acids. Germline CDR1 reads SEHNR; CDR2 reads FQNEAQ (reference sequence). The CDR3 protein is CASSFPPGAAFF. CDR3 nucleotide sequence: TGTGCCAGCAGCTTCCCTCCCGGGGCGGCTTTCTTT.

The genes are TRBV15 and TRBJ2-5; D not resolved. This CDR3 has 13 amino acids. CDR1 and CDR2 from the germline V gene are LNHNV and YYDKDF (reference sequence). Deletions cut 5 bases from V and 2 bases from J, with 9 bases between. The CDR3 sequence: CATSEPPQETQYF. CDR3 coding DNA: TGTGCCACCAGCGAGCCACCTCAAGAGACCCAGTACTTC.

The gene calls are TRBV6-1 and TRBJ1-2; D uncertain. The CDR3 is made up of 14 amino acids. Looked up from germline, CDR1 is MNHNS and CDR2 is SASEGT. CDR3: CAIPEGAHFRGYTF. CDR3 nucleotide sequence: TGTGCTATCCCCGAGGGCGCGCATTTCCGAGGCTACACCTTC.

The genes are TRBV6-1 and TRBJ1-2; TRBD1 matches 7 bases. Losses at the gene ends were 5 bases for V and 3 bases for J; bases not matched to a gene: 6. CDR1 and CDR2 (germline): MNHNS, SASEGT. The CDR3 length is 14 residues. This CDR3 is CASSPNRGHYGYTF. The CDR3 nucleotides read TGTGCCAGCAGTCCTAACAGGGGACACTATGGCTACACCTTC.

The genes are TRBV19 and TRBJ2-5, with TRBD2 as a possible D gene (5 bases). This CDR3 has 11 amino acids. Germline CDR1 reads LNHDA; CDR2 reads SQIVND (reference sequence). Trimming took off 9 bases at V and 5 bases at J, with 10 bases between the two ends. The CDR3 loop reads CASRTGETQYF. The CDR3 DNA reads TGTGCCAGCAGGACGGGGGAGACCCAGTACTTC. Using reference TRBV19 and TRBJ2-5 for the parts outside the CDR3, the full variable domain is DGGITQSPKYLFRKEGQNVTLSCEQNLNHDAMYWYRQDPGQGLRLIYYSQIVNDFQKGDIAEGYSVSREKKESFPLTVTSAQKNPTAFYLCASRTGETQYFGPGTRLLVL.

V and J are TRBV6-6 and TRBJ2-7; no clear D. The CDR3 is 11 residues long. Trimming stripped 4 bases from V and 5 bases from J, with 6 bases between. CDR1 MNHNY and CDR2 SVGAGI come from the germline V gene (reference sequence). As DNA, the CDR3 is TGTGCCAGCAGTTTGTTGGACGAGCAGTACTTC. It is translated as CASSLLDEQYF.